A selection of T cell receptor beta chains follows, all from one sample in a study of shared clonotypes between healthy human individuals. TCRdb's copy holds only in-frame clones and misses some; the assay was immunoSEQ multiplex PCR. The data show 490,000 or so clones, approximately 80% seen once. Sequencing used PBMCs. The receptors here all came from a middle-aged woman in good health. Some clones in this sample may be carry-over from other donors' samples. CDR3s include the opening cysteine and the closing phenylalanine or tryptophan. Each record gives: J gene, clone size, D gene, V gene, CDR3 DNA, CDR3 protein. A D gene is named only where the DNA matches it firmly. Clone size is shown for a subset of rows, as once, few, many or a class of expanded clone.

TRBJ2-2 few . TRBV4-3 TGCGCCAGCAGCCCCGGACTGCTTGCGAACACCGGGGAGCTGTTTTTT CASSPGLLANTGELFF
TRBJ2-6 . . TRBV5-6 TGTGCCAGCAGCTCCCAGGGGTCTGGGGCCAACGTCCTGACTTTC CASSSQGSGANVLTF
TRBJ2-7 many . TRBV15 TGTGCCACCAGCCCAGTCGAGGGACGGCCAAGCTCCTACGAGCAGTACTTC CATSPVEGRPSSYEQYF
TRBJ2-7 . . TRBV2 TGTGCCAGCAGTGAAGACTGGCTAGCAACCTACGAGCAGTACTTC CASSEDWLATYEQYF
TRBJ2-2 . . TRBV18 TGTGCCAGCTCACGGGACGGCGGGGAGCTGTTTTTT CASSRDGGELFF
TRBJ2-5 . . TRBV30 TGTGCCTGGTCAGGGGCGGAGACCCAGTACTTC CAWSGAETQYF
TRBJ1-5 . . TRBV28 TGTGCCAGCAGCCCTAATCTTGGGACACAGCCCCAGCATTTT CASSPNLGTQPQHF
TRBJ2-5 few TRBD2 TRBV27 TGTGCCAGCAGTTTTTTTGCGGGAGGCCTTCCGGAGCAGTACTTC CASSFFAGGLPEQYF
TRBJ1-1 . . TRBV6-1 TGTGCCAGCCAGGGCAGGCGGAACACTGAAGCTTTCTTT CASQGRRNTEAFF
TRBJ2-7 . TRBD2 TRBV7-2 TGTGCCAGCAGCCGGGCCCTAGCGGGGGCCTACGAGCAGTACTTC CASSRALAGAYEQYF
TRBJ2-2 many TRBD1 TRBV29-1 TGCAGCGGAGGGGACAGGGGGCCCACCGGGGAGCTGTTTTTT CSGGDRGPTGELFF
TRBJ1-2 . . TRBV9 TGTGCCAGCAGCCCGGACAACCGATATGGCTACACCTTC CASSPDNRYGYTF
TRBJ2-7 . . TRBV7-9 TGTGCCAGCAGCGGCGACCGTAACCTCTACGAGCAGTACTTC CASSGDRNLYEQYF
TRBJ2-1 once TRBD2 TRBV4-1 TGCGCCAGCAGCCAAGAAGAGGCGGGAGTCAGACCGAGCTCCTACAATGAGCAGTTCTTC CASSQEEAGVRPSSYNEQFF
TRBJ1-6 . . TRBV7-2 TGTGCCAGCAGCGTTCGTGAGGGCGATAATTCACCCCTCCACTTT CASSVREGDNSPLHF
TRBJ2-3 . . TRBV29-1 TGCAGCGTTGGCTCTGGGGGCACAGATACGCAGTATTTT CSVGSGGTDTQYF
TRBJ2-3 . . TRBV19 TGTGCCAGCAGTTCGTTTAGCATCTCCACAGATACGCAGTATTTT CASSSFSISTDTQYF
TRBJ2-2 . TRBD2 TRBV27 TGTGCCAGCAGTTTACTTGCTAGCGGGAGTATCGGGGAGCTGTTTTTT CASSLLASGSIGELFF
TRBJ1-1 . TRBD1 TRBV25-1 TGTGCCAGCAGTGAAACCGGGACAGTTGAAGCTTTCTTT CASSETGTVEAFF
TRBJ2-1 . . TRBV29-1 TGCAGCGTTGAACTAACTCTAGGAGGGGACAATGAGCAGTTCTTC CSVELTLGGDNEQFF
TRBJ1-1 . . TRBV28 TGTGCCAGCAGTTGGACCCTCCCAGGGAACACTGAAGCTTTCTTT CASSWTLPGNTEAFF
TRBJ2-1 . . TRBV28 TGTGCCAGCAGTTTAGGCCTAGCGTTAGGCTCCTACAATGAGCAGTTCTTC CASSLGLALGSYNEQFF
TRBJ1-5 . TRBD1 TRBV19 TGTGCCAGTACACTTCGACAGGGAGGGAATCAGCCCCAGCATTTT CASTLRQGGNQPQHF
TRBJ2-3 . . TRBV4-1 TGCGCCAGCAGCCAAGTTGGGGTTGGAACGCAGTATTTT CASSQVGVGTQYF
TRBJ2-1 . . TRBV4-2 TGTGCCAGCAGCCCGGCTATAGGTGAGCAGTTCTTC CASSPAIGEQFF
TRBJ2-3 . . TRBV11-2 TGTGCCAGCAGCCCACAAGGGAATACGCAGTATTTT CASSPQGNTQYF
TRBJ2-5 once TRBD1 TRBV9 TGTGCCAGCAGCCCCAGGACAGGGATAGAGACCCAGTACTTC CASSPRTGIETQYF
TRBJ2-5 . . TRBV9 TGTGCCAGCAGCGTAGAAGGGTCCAACCAAGAGACCCAGTACTTC CASSVEGSNQETQYF
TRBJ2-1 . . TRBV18 TGTGCCAGCGCAAACAGGGAGAGCTCCTACAATGAGCAGTTCTTC CASANRESSYNEQFF
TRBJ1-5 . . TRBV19 TGTGCCAGTAGTATAGCAACTGGTGGTAATCAGCCCCAGCATTTT CASSIATGGNQPQHF
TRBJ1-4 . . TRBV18 TGTGCCAGCTCCCCCAACAGGGAACCGGAAGAAAAACTGTTTTTT CASSPNREPEEKLFF
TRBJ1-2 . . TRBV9 TGTGCCAGCAGCGGCCCGGACTATGGCTACACCTTC CASSGPDYGYTF
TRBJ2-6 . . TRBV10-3 TGTGCCATCAGTGTAAGGAGCTCTGGGGCCAACGTCCTGACTTTC CAISVRSSGANVLTF
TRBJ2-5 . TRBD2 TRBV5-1 TGCGCCAGCAGCTTGGGCTCTAGCGGCCAAGAGACCCAGTACTTC CASSLGSSGQETQYF
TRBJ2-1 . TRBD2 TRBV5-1 TGCGCCAGCAGCCTAGCGGGATCCTACAATGAGCAGTTCTTC CASSLAGSYNEQFF
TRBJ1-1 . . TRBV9 TGTGCCAGCAGCGTAGCTATGAACACTGAAGCTTTCTTT CASSVAMNTEAFF
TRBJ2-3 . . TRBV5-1 TGCGCCAGCAGCTTGTCCTGGGCTGACCCAGATACGCAGTATTTT CASSLSWADPDTQYF